The 20 T cell receptor beta chains reported below all come from one sample, sequenced in a study of blood T cell repertoires in COVID-19. The repertoire was sequenced with immunoSEQ multiplex PCR; TCRdb's copy has only in-frame clones and lacks some. The table has under 250,000 clones, 65% to 90% seen once. Sequenced sample: peripheral blood. These receptors came from a woman aged 70-85 years with acute or convalescent COVID-19.

CDR3: CSASPSGGIETQYF. In DNA, the CDR3 is TGCAGTGCTAGTCCTAGCGGGGGAATAGAGACCCAGTACTTC. The V and J genes are TRBV20-1 and TRBJ2-5; TRBD2 matches 10 bases. This CDR3 comprises 14 residues. Germline CDR1 reads DFQATT; CDR2 reads SNEGSKA (reference sequence). The V segment lost 3 bases and the J segment 4 bases; nucleotides outside the gene matches: 5.

About this clone: A junction end diverges from the germline sequence, so it may reflect a read error. The CDR3 DNA sequence: TGCAGCGTTGGAGAGGACAGGAACTGTGGCTACACCTTC. It encodes CSVGEDRNCGYTF. The rearrangement uses TRBV29-1 and TRBJ1-2; TRBD1 agrees at 7 bases. The CDR3 loop spans 13 amino acids. Germline assignment: CDR1 SQVTM and CDR2 ANQGSEA.

DNA for the CDR3: TGTGCCAGCAAAAATAGCGGGGGCTACGAGCAGTACTTC. Its protein is CASKNSGGYEQYF. The chain couples TRBV6-5 to TRBJ2-7, with 9 bases that match TRBD2. Germline V CDR1 and CDR2: MNHEY, SVGAGI. V was clipped by 7 bases and J by 3 bases; unmatched bases: 4. The CDR3 is 13 residues long.

The chain has TRBV2 and TRBJ2-1, with 8 bases fitting TRBD2. The CDR3 has 15 amino acids. J was trimmed by 2 bases and V by 4 bases; bases with no gene match: 4. CDR1 SNHLY and CDR2 FYNNEI come from the germline V gene. The CDR3 is CASSVGGGPYNEQFF. The CDR3 DNA is TGTGCCAGCAGTGTTGGCGGGGGGCCCTACAATGAGCAGTTCTTC.

This sequence joins TRBV3-1 (or the pseudogene TRBV3-2) and TRBJ1-5; D is unclear. Germline CDR1 and CDR2: LGHDT and YNNKEL (reference sequence). The CDR3 spans 14 residues. V was pared by 1 base and J by 0 bases, with 4 bases between. CDR3 sequence reads: CASSQGLSNQPQHF. The CDR3 nucleotides are TGTGCCAGCAGCCAAGGGCTTAGCAATCAGCCCCAGCATTTT.

The chain is built from TRBV7-9 and TRBJ2-7; no clear D gene. The V gene's germline CDR1 is SEHNR and CDR2 FQNEAQ (reference sequence). The CDR3 runs 11 residues. Trimming cost V 1 base and J 5 bases, with 3 bases left between them. CDR3 in DNA: TGTGCCAGCAGCTTAGATAACGAGCAGTACTTC. Translating it yields CASSLDNEQYF.

This clone appeared a single time. V is TRBV5-1 and J is TRBJ1-1; 8 bases fit TRBD1. J lost 0 bases, V lost 0 bases, and 4 bases had no gene match. The CDR3 is made up of 16 amino acids. CDR1 SGHRS and CDR2 YFSETQ come from the germline V gene. The CDR3, as DNA: TGCGCCAGCAGCTTGGAGAGGACAGGGATGAACACTGAAGCTTTCTTT. Amino acid sequence: CASSLERTGMNTEAFF.

The genes are TRBV2 and TRBJ1-6; tentative D call: TRBD1 (5 bases). The CDR3 runs to 16 residues. The V gene's germline CDR1 is SNHLY and CDR2 FYNNEI. V shed 8 bases and J shed 7 bases, with 21 bases lying between them. The CDR3 DNA sequence: TGTGCCAGCCTTGACAGACACTCCCTGCCCAATTCACCCCTCCACTTT. Translation gives CASLDRHSLPNSPLHF.

The table lists this clone with a count of one. The V and J genes are TRBV10-3 and TRBJ2-1, with 8 bases fitting TRBD1. This CDR3 is 13 amino acids long. In germline, CDR1 is ENHRY, CDR2 SYGVKD. The V and J ends lost 8 bases and 6 bases, in that order; junction bases with no gene match: 6. The CDR3 DNA reads TGTGCCATCGACAGGGGAGAAGGCAATGAGCAGTTCTTC. This sequence encodes CAIDRGEGNEQFF.

The chain is built from TRBV4-2 and TRBJ2-1, with TRBD1 as a possible D gene (6 bases). Trimming pared 0 bases from V and 1 base from J, leaving 16 bases between. From germline, CDR1 is LGHNA and CDR2 YNFKEQ. The CDR3 is 18 amino acids. The CDR3 loop reads CASSQELGLGASYNEQFF. The CDR3 DNA reads TGTGCCAGCAGCCAAGAATTGGGTTTGGGGGCGTCCTACAATGAGCAGTTCTTC.

V and J are TRBV29-1 and TRBJ1-1; TRBD1 matches at 10 bases. The CDR3 totals 12 residues. The V gene end was trimmed by 7 bases and the J gene end by 7 bases; junction bases not matched to a gene: 6. The germline V gene encodes CDR1 SQVTM and CDR2 ANQGSEA. The CDR3: CSGRQGANEAFF. DNA of the CDR3: TGCAGCGGTCGACAGGGGGCAAATGAAGCTTTCTTT.

The gene calls are TRBV29-1 and TRBJ1-2, with a possible D match to TRBD1 (6 bases). Germline CDR1 and CDR2: SQVTM and ANQGSEA. The germline V and J ends were trimmed by 8 bases and 6 bases, with 13 bases remaining between them. This CDR3 has 11 amino acids. The CDR3 region has the DNA TGCAGCTCTTGGGACATTGATGGCTACACCTTC. Translation gives CSSWDIDGYTF.

As concerns this clone: Other nucleotide sequences in the sample specify the same CDR3. The V gene is TRBV3-1 (or the pseudogene TRBV3-2), the J gene TRBJ1-2; weak D call: TRBD1 (5 bases). CDR3 length equals 14 residues. Germline-derived CDR1 and CDR2 are LGHDT and YNNKEL (reference sequence). V lost 1 base, J lost 1 base, and 7 bases lay in between. CDR3: CASSQGGGNYGYTF. DNA for the CDR3: TGTGCCAGCAGCCAAGGGGGGGGTAACTATGGCTACACCTTC.

This clone has just a few counts. This chain connects TRBV28 to TRBJ1-5; TRBD1 might be the D (6 bases). The CDR3 has 13 amino acids. V lost 6 bases and J lost 9, with 15 bases in between. CDR1 MDHEN and CDR2 SYDVKM come from the germline V gene. The CDR3 nucleotides are TGTGCCAGCAGGGACAGTTCCGGTCGGCCCCAGCATTTT. It specifies CASRDSSGRPQHF.

The chain couples TRBV5-6 to TRBJ2-7, with 7 bases matching TRBD1. V shed 3 bases, J shed 2 bases, and the junction held 2 bases outside the gene matches. Germline CDR1 is SGHDT and CDR2 is YYEEEE. This CDR3 is 13 amino acids long. The CDR3 here is CASSYGQAYEQYF. As DNA, the CDR3 is TGTGCCAGCAGCTATGGACAGGCCTACGAGCAGTACTTC.

Here the CDR3 DNA reads TGTGCCAGCAGTGACTCGGCCCTCACAGATACGCAGTATTTT. Translated, it gives CASSDSALTDTQYF. This chain links TRBV6-4 with TRBJ2-3, with D uncertain. Germline CDR1 reads MRHNA; CDR2 reads SNTAGT. The CDR3 consists of 14 residues. V lost 0 bases and J lost 2, with 6 bases in between.

V gene TRBV10-1 combines with J gene TRBJ2-7, with TRBD1 identical over 8 bases. The V gene end was trimmed by 4 bases and the J gene end by 3 bases; junction bases not matched to a gene: 8. The CDR3 has 15 residues. Germline CDR1 is WNHNN and CDR2 is SYGVQD (reference sequence). The CDR3 loop is CASSALQGAVYEQYF. CDR3 DNA: TGCGCCAGCAGTGCGTTGCAGGGGGCCGTCTACGAGCAGTACTTC.

The rearrangement joins TRBV4-3 to TRBJ1-4; TRBD1 matches at 7 bases. The CDR3 spans 15 residues. Germline loops: CDR1 LGHNA, CDR2 YSLEER. With V trimmed by 1 base and J by 4 bases, 3 bases remained unmatched. The DNA for the CDR3 is TGCGCCAGCAGCCAAGTAAGGGGGCTTAATGAAAAACTGTTTTTT. Its protein is CASSQVRGLNEKLFF.

In the case of this clone: Other DNA sequences in the sample encode the same CDR3. The chain uses TRBV9 and TRBJ2-5; a possible D gene is TRBD2 (6 bases). The CDR3 is made up of 13 amino acids. Germline V gives CDR1 SGDLS, CDR2 YYNGEE. V was pared by 2 bases and J by 5 bases, with 10 bases between. The CDR3 DNA follows: TGTGCCAGCAGCGTTGAAGGGAGGGAGACCCAGTACTTC. Translating gives CASSVEGRETQYF.

This clone showed up just a few times. The chain recombines TRBV7-9 with TRBJ2-3; D remains ambiguous. There are 12 residues in the CDR3. In germline, CDR1 is SEHNR, CDR2 FQNEAQ (reference sequence). Trimming left V 5 bases short and J 2 bases short, with 5 bases between. CDR3 region: CASSPITDTQYF. For the CDR3, the DNA is TGTGCCAGCAGCCCCATCACAGATACGCAGTATTTT.